This T cell receptor beta chain was observed in a study of early T cells in non-severe SARS-CoV-2 infection. Study-level background: Chains were unpaired, as sequencing was done on bulk RNA from unsorted whole blood.

In the case of this clonotype: Antigen: not known.

Individual cDNA molecules each received unique molecular identifiers attached to them. In TCRdb, the 5' RACE reads were re-called with MiXCR into one record per CDR3 protein. The sample contains approximately 97,000 distinct CDR3 sequences, about 12% of which appear only once. Study results and limitations: Sequences matched to VDJdb favored anti-spike CD8 responses, while private and CD4 specificities were missed.

This CDR3 region has 14 residues. In germline, CDR1 is MGHDK, CDR2 SYGVNS. The V end lost 5 bases, the J end lost 6 bases, and 17 bases lay between the germline ends. This clonotype was obtained from an adult who was a healthcare worker with PCR-confirmed SARS-CoV-2 infection or an uninfected control (not recorded which). The source material was whole blood. The rearrangement joins TRBV25-1 to TRBJ2-7; D gene uncertain. In DNA, the CDR3 is TGTGCCAGCAGTTTTGAGGCATTCCCGCCCGAGCAGTACTTC. Translating gives CASSFEAFPPEQYF.